This T cell receptor (beta chain) was identified during a study of blood T cell repertoires in COVID-19. About the study: Sources were T cells, B-cell-depleted T cells, or PBMCs; the material itself was cDNA or gDNA.

Germline lookup yields CDR1 LGHDT and CDR2 YNNKEL (reference sequence). The ends lost 4 bases at V and 4 bases at J; junction bases unmatched: 5. CDR3 length: 14 residues. During active infection, Seattle patients enrolled and were then monitored through disease. Source study methods: It was from reference gene primer amplification that nucleated cell counts were estimated. Assay: immunoSEQ multiplex PCR; the TCRdb copy retains only in-frame clones and omits some. V and J calls and clone size are as listed in that table; D and trimming were resolved from the DNA. Here the sample spans 250,000 or so clones, 75% to 90% being singletons. With respect to this clone: Other DNA sequences in this specimen translate into the identical CDR3.

The source of this sequence is a man aged 25 to 40 with COVID-19, enrolled during active disease. V and J are TRBV3-1 (or the pseudogene TRBV3-2) and TRBJ2-7; 9 nucleotides line up with TRBD1. What was sequenced was peripheral blood. CDR3 protein: CASSPGQGSYEQYF. DNA of the CDR3: TGTGCCAGCAGCCCGGGACAGGGATCGTACGAGCAGTACTTC.